These 7 T cell receptor beta chains were sequenced from one sample in a study of blood T cell repertoires in COVID-19. Only in-frame clones appear in the TCRdb table, and some are missing; sequencing was by immunoSEQ multiplex PCR. Here the sample spans fewer than 60,000 clones, about 92% being singletons. The sample consisted of peripheral blood. These receptors came from a man in his sixties with COVID-19, enrolled during active disease.

The chain carries TRBV18 and TRBJ1-2; 11 bases fit TRBD1. Germline V lookup: CDR1 KGHSH, CDR2 LQKENI. Trimming took 4 bases from V and 2 from J; bases not matched to a gene: 3. This CDR3 is built from 15 residues. The CDR3 reads CASSLGTGGNYGYTF. The CDR3 bases are TGTGCCAGCTCACTCGGGACAGGGGGGAACTATGGCTACACCTTC. Together with reference TRBV18 and TRBJ1-2, the CDR3 gives the full variable domain: NAGVMQNPRHLVRRRGQEARLRCSPMKGHSHVYWYRQLPEEGLKFMVYLQKENIIDESGMPKERFSAEFPKEGPSILRIQQVVRGDSAAYFCASSLGTGGNYGYTFGSGTRLTVV.

This clone was counted a single time. The chain employs TRBV7-3 and TRBJ2-3; D remains ambiguous. The V gene's germline CDR1 is SGHTA and CDR2 FQGTGA. The CDR3 length is 14 residues. Between the trimmed V and J ends, which lost 2 bases and 4 bases, there was a span of 10 bases. This chain's CDR3 is CASSLRGFADTQYF. The CDR3 region has the DNA TGTGCCAGCAGCTTACGCGGATTTGCAGATACGCAGTATTTT.

The chain is built from TRBV7-9 and TRBJ1-2; D may be TRBD1 (6 bases). V gave up 7 bases and J gave up 0 bases, with 18 bases separating them. Per the germline V gene, CDR1 is SEHNR and CDR2 is FQNEAQ (reference sequence). The CDR3 extends over 16 amino acids. CDR3 DNA sequence: TGTGCCAGCACCAACGCCGGGACACCTACTAACTATGGCTACACCTTC. Residues: CASTNAGTPTNYGYTF.

This chain joins TRBV29-1 and TRBJ1-2; 9 nucleotides line up with TRBD1. The germline gives CDR1 SQVTM, CDR2 ANQGSEA. V dropped 6 bases and J dropped 5; count of bases not matched to a gene: 7. This CDR3 is 13 amino acids long. CDR3 DNA: TGCAGCGTCGTGGCGACAGGGGGGTATGGCTACACCTTC. It encodes CSVVATGGYGYTF.

This clone showed up just once. The chain carries TRBV15 and TRBJ1-5, with D tentatively TRBD1 (6 bases). Germline CDR1 reads LNHNV; CDR2 reads YYDKDF (reference sequence). This CDR3 spans 17 amino acids. Between the trimmed V and J ends, which lost 3 bases and 4 bases, there was a span of 19 bases. CDR3 nucleotides: TGTGCCACCAGCAGTCAGCCAGGGGCTTGGGTGAATCAGCCCCAGCATTTT. Protein: CATSSQPGAWVNQPQHF. The full variable domain, its missing parts supplied by reference TRBV15 and TRBJ1-5, is DAMVIQNPRYQVTQFGKPVTLSCSQTLNHNVMYWYQQKSSQAPKLLFHYYDKDFNNEADTPDNFQSRRPNTSFCFLDIRSPGLGDTAMYLCATSSQPGAWVNQPQHFGDGTRLSIL.

The chain links TRBV19 to TRBJ2-3, with unresolved D. The CDR3 totals 13 residues. Per germline, CDR1 LNHDA and CDR2 SQIVND (reference sequence). The germline V and J ends were trimmed by 10 bases and 2 bases, with 13 bases remaining between them. The CDR3 is CATSAQLTDTQYF. For the CDR3, the DNA is TGTGCCACCTCCGCCCAACTCACAGATACGCAGTATTTT.

V is TRBV6-5 and J is TRBJ1-1; TRBD1 matches 7 bases. Germline CDR1 is MNHEY and CDR2 is SVGAGI. The V and J ends lost 4 bases and 4 bases, in that order; junction bases with no gene match: 9. The CDR3 length is 15 residues. The CDR3 region is CASSSTGAMGTEAFF. The CDR3 nucleotides are TGTGCCAGCAGTTCAACAGGGGCTATGGGCACTGAAGCTTTCTTT.